A single sample is the source of the 13 T cell receptor beta chains below, sequenced in a study of read filtering for tumor transcriptome and immune sequencing. This library used around 400 ng RNA and molecular barcoded adaptors spanning alpha/delta and beta/gamma chains. MiXCR was run by TCRdb on the reads, yielding one entry per CDR3 protein. The sample shows more than 30,000 distinct CDR3 sequences, 12% to 15% of them seen only once. Sequenced: a population of CD138-negative cells sorted from bone marrow. The receptors were gathered from a donor aged 40 or over with multiple myeloma.

The chain has TRBV5-1 and TRBJ2-7; D is possibly TRBD1 (5 bases). The CDR3 length is 15 residues. Germline assignment: CDR1 SGHRS and CDR2 YFSETQ. Trimming pared 1 base from V and 7 bases from J, leaving 18 bases between. CDR3 protein: CASSLFQGEVFEQYF. CDR3 in DNA: TGCGCCAGCAGCTTGTTCCAGGGTGAAGTTTTTGAGCAGTACTTC.

The chain combines TRBV18 with TRBJ1-1; unclear D gene. Germline V gene lookup returns CDR1 KGHSH and CDR2 LQKENI. The CDR3 covers 16 residues. The V and J ends lost 2 bases and 3 bases respectively, with 16 bases between them. The CDR3 loop is CASSPRGRPADTEAFF. CDR3 coding DNA: TGTGCCAGCTCACCAAGAGGTCGGCCAGCGGACACTGAAGCTTTCTTT.

This rearrangement joins TRBV3-1 to TRBJ2-1; weak D call: TRBD1 (5 bases). This CDR3 contains 14 residues. V was cut by 1 base and J by 4 bases, with 8 bases left in between. Germline lookup yields CDR1 LGHDT and CDR2 YNNKEL (reference sequence). CDR3 nucleotides: TGTGCCAGCAGCCAAGTTCACAGGTACAATGAGCAGTTCTTC. This codes for CASSQVHRYNEQFF.

Points on this clonotype: A much more abundant neighbour one base away suggests this may be a read error. Without the conserved terminal phenylalanine or tryptophan, this CDR3 likely stems from a read error. The chain carries TRBV18 and TRBJ1-5, with D unclear. V gave up 3 bases and J gave up 4 bases, with 7 bases separating them. CDR1 is KGHSH and CDR2 is LQKENI in the germline V gene. The CDR3 consists of 13 residues. CDR3 residues: CASSPGPNQPQHS. The DNA of the CDR3 is TGTGCCAGCTCACCTGGACCGAATCAGCCCCAGCATTCT.

A remark on this clonotype: A far larger clone is one base from this, pointing to a likely read error. The chain links TRBV6-1 to TRBJ2-1; TRBD2 agrees at 7 bases. J lost 12 bases, V lost 5 bases, and 10 bases had no gene match. CDR1 is MNHNS and CDR2 is SASEGT in the germline V gene. The CDR3 length is 13 residues. This chain's CDR3 is CASSYLERGGQFF. CDR3 sequence (DNA): TGTGCCAGCAGTTACCTAGAGCGGGGTGGGCAGTTCTTC.

A word on this clonotype: This sequence is one base from a far larger clone and is likely a read error. Here the CDR3 omits its conserved ending phenylalanine or tryptophan, so a read error is the likely source. The rearrangement links TRBV4-1 to TRBJ1-2; 8 bases are shared with TRBD1. CDR3 length: 16 amino acids. The trim removed 1 base at V and 8 bases at J, leaving 12 bases unmatched. Per germline, CDR1 MGHRA and CDR2 YSYEKL. The CDR3 protein is CASSQAYETGVRGYTS. CDR3 DNA: TGCGCCAGCAGCCAAGCCTATGAGACAGGGGTTAGGGGCTACACCTCC.

This clonotype was detected ten times or more. The rearrangement joins TRBV20-1 to TRBJ1-5; 7 bases are a match to TRBD1. The trim removed 4 bases at V and 0 bases at J, leaving 6 bases unmatched. Looked up from germline, CDR1 is DFQATT and CDR2 is SNEGSKA (reference sequence). CDR3 size: 15 residues. The CDR3 coding sequence is TGCAGTGCTATCTTTAGACAGGGTAGCAATCAGCCCCAGCATTTT. This translates into CSAIFRQGSNQPQHF.

This clonotype was seen many times. This chain joins TRBV20-1 and TRBJ2-3; TRBD2 aligns across 8 bases. CDR1 is DFQATT and CDR2 is SNEGSKA in the germline V gene (reference sequence). Germline trimming cut 1 base from V and 4 bases from J; bases unmatched to any gene: 4. The CDR3 runs 14 residues. In DNA, the CDR3 is TGCAGTGCTAGAGTACCGGGGGGGGCAGATACGCAGTATTTT. Its translation: CSARVPGGADTQYF.

There are many counts of this clonotype. The rearrangement joins TRBV7-9 to TRBJ1-3; perhaps TRBD1 as D (5 bases). The V end lost 5 bases, the J end lost 2 bases, and 10 bases lay between the germline ends. This CDR3 spans 14 amino acids. CDR1 and CDR2 (germline): SEHNR, FQNEAQ (reference sequence). As DNA, the CDR3 is TGTGCCAGCAGCGAACAGGTCACTGGAAACACCATATATTTT. The encoded protein is CASSEQVTGNTIYF.

This clonotype was recorded at least ten times. CDR3 DNA: TGCAGCGTTGGACAGGGGGCGCTTACTGAAGCTTTCTTT. The encoded protein is CSVGQGALTEAFF. This rearrangement joins TRBV29-1 to TRBJ1-1, with 10 nucleotides matching TRBD1. Losses at the gene ends were 4 bases for V and 5 bases for J; bases not matched to a gene: 4. CDR1 is SQVTM and CDR2 is ANQGSEA in the germline V gene. This CDR3 region has 13 residues.

This clonotype was counted many times. V and J are TRBV20-1 and TRBJ2-1; the D gene is possibly TRBD2 (5 bases). The CDR3 totals 14 residues. Germline V gene lookup returns CDR1 DFQATT and CDR2 SNEGSKA (reference sequence). V lost 3 bases, J lost 0 bases, and 9 bases lay in between. CDR3 coding DNA: TGCAGTGCTAGGAGGGCGAGCTCCTACAATGAGCAGTTCTTC. Amino acid sequence: CSARRASSYNEQFF.

This clonotype was recorded at least ten times. The chain has TRBV18 and TRBJ2-7; no firm D call. V lost 2 bases and J lost 0, with 20 bases in between. The CDR3 consists of 18 residues. Germline CDR1 is KGHSH and CDR2 is LQKENI. DNA for the CDR3: TGTGCCAGCTCACCAATTCCACCCTCCACCCCTAGCTCCTACGAGCAGTACTTC. Its translation is CASSPIPPSTPSSYEQYF.

J is TRBJ2-1 and V is TRBV6-5, with TRBD2 identical over 11 bases. The CDR3 consists of 15 residues. In germline, CDR1 is MNHEY, CDR2 SVGAGI. V lost 1 base to trimming and J lost 9 bases; unmatched junction nucleotides: 5. CDR3 sequence: CASSYLAGGPSEQFF. CDR3 nucleotide sequence: TGTGCCAGCAGTTACTTAGCGGGGGGGCCCAGTGAGCAGTTCTTC.